This T cell receptor (beta chain) originates from a study of T-cell memory formation after mild COVID-19 (dated by TCRdb to about 2021). Study-level background: Most TCR sequence clusters were specific to one of the two donors. T-cell clones expanding and contracting after mild COVID-19 in two donors were tracked by longitudinal TCRalpha and TCRbeta repertoire sequencing. Two young, previously healthy adult volunteers made up the cohort, one male and one female.

V loses 5 bases, J loses 4 bases, and the germline ends lie 9 bases apart. The germline V gene yields KGHSH for CDR1 and LQKENI for CDR2. CDR3 length: 13 amino acids, cysteine to phenylalanine. Just CDR3 DNA is preserved here, 39 bases in frame from base 1. The instrument given in TCRdb is Illumina NovaSeq 6000. Using 5'RACE with constant-segment primers, TCRalpha and TCRbeta cDNA libraries were constructed, with sample barcodes and unique molecular identifiers added in the process. RNA was extracted from every sample with Trizol reagent. Amplification of the libraries took two PCR steps, and the second step added a second sample barcode plus Illumina TruSeq adapters. Libraries were sequenced on an Illumina NovaSeq with 2 x 150 bp paired-end reads. The paper's data handling went like this. The reads were demultiplexed and collapsed into UMI-guided consensus sequences using migec v1.2.7. With mixcr v2.1.11, UMI consensuses were aligned to TRA and TRB V and J templates and assembled into clonotypes. A clonotype was counted as expanded or contracted only when both edgeR and NoisET called the clonotype significant, with the noise models trained on biological replicates. For edgeR calls, the cutoffs were a false discovery rate-adjusted p below 0.01 and a log2 fold-change threshold of 1. PCA with hierarchical clustering of max-normalized trajectories of the 1000 most abundant clonotypes was used as exploratory dynamics analysis. Each responding clone was given a CD4 or CD8 phenotype based on the CD4+ and CD8+ repertoires, which had been sequenced separately. TCRdb's own reprocessing of the public reads used fastp at Q25 and MiXCR and kept productive beta chains. Records with the same CDR3 protein are collapsed into one entry carrying the most frequent genes and DNA. TCRdb, not the authors, supplied the V and J calls. The sample table shows approximately 60,000 distinct CDR3 sequences, and less than 9.5% are seen once. The ten largest clones represent 1.1% of the sample.

Ficoll-Paque density gradient centrifugation was used to isolate PBMCs. Broad study findings and their caveats: The detection of some responding clones in pre-infection memory suggests that pre-existing cross-reactive memory T cells joined the SARS-CoV-2 response. Clones that contracted from day 15 to 85 showed balanced CD4/CD8 phenotypes, whereas a second wave of clones that expanded from day 15 to 37 leaned towards CD4+. Contracting CD4+ clones were located mainly in the CM and EM memory subsets, whereas CD8+ clones were found to be enriched in EMRA. Whether the second-wave clones peaking on day 37 were SARS-CoV-2 specific was not confirmed. The study covered only two mild cases, and larger cohorts including severe cases with pre-infection samples were considered necessary.

Worth noting for this clonotype: The specificity of this receptor is unknown. No qualities accompany the bases; no much larger clone lies one base away.

Recombination joined TRBV18 with TRBJ2-4; matching of 6 bases hints at TRBD1 as the D gene. This TCR derives from a man between 18 and 29 years old who had mild COVID-19 (a few samples of this study predate the infection). The sample titles of this study are shuffled in the database, so cell type and time point are left out; the donor was told from shared clones. The source material was PBMCs or a T cell subset sorted from them (not recorded which). The DNA sequence is as follows: TGTGCCAGCTCATCCACAGGGAAAAACATTCAGTACTTC. Its product reads: CASSSTGKNIQYF.